The clone carrying this TCR beta chain was recorded once. The antigen remains undetermined. The source of the sample is a study of immune cell composition in non-small cell lung cancer. Across the whole study: Tumours were mainly lung adenocarcinoma or squamous cell carcinoma. Study-wide results and caveats: Lung adenocarcinomas had lower top 10 clone scores and clonality than squamous tumours. Smoking pack-years did not significantly correlate with tumour TCR-beta clonality.

Repertoires were generated with immunoSEQ multiplex PCR, while TCRdb's copy carries only in-frame clones and drops some. Among about 7,600 clones listed, 60% to 80% were seen once. Frozen unsorted single-cell suspensions supplied the genomic DNA. This CDR3 contains 14 residues. Germline V lookup: CDR1 MNHEY, CDR2 SVGAGI. The V and J ends lost 7 bases and 14 bases, in that order; junction bases with no gene match: 16. This receptor was identified in a human donor with non-small cell lung cancer. The sequencing sample was made of lung tumor tissue. The chain carries TRBV6-5 and TRBJ2-1; the match to TRBD2 covers 8 bases. DNA for the CDR3: TGTGCCAGCACCGACGGACTAGCCTCACGAGGGAAGTTCTTC. Translated, it gives CASTDGLASRGKFF.